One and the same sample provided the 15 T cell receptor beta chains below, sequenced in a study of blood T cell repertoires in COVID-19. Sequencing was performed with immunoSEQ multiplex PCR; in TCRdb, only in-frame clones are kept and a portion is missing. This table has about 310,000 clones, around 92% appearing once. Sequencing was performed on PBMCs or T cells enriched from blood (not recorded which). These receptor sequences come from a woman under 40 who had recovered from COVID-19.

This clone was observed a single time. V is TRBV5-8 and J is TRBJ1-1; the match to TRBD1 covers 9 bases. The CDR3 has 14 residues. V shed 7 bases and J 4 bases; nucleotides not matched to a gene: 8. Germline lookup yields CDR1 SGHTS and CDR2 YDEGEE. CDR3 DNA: TGTGCCAGCGGACAGGGGCGATCGGTCACTGAAGCTTTCTTT. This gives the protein CASGQGRSVTEAFF.

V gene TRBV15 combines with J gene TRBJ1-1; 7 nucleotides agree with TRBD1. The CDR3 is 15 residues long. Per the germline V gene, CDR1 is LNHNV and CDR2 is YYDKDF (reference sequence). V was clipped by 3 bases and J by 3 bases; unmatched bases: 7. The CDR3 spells CATSSRQGWDTEAFF. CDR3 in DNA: TGTGCCACCAGCAGTAGACAGGGCTGGGACACTGAAGCTTTCTTT.

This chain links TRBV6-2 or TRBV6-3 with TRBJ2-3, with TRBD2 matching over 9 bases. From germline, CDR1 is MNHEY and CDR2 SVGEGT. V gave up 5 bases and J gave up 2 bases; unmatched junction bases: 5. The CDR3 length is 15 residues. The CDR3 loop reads CASSILAGPTDTQYF. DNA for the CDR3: TGTGCCAGCAGTATACTAGCGGGCCCCACAGATACGCAGTATTTT.

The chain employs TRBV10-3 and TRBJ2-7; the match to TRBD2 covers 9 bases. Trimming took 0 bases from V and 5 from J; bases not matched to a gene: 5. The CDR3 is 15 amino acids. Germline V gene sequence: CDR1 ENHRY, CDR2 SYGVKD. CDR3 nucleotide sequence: TGTGCCATCAGTGAGTCGGGGCTAGCGGGACACGAGCAGTACTTC. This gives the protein CAISESGLAGHEQYF.

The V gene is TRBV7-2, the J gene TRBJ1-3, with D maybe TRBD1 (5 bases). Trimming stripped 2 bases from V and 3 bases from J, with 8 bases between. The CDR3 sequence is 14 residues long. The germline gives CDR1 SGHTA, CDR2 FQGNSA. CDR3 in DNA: TGTGCCAGCAGCTTATGGGGGGGTGGAAACACCATATATTTT. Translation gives CASSLWGGGNTIYF. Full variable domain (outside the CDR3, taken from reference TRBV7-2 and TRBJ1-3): GAGVSQSPSNKVTEKGKDVELRCDPISGHTALYWYRQSLGQGLEFLIYFQGNSAPDKSGLPSDRFSAERTGGSVSTLTIQRTQQEDSAVYLCASSLWGGGNTIYFGEGSWLTVV.

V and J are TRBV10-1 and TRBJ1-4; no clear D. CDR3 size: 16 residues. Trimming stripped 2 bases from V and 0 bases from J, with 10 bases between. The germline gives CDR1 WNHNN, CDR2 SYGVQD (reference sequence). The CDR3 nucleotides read TGCGCCAGCAGTGAGGATAGGAGGCCAACTAATGAAAAACTGTTTTTT. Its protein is CASSEDRRPTNEKLFF.

The DNA for the CDR3 is TGTGCCAGCAGCCAAGCGGTAGATACGCAGTATTTT. Translated, it gives CASSQAVDTQYF. The genes are TRBV3-1 (or the pseudogene TRBV3-2) and TRBJ2-3; D gene ambiguous. Germline CDR1 LGHDT, CDR2 YNNKEL (reference sequence). This CDR3 is 12 amino acids long. Trimming pared 1 base from V and 5 bases from J, leaving 4 bases between.

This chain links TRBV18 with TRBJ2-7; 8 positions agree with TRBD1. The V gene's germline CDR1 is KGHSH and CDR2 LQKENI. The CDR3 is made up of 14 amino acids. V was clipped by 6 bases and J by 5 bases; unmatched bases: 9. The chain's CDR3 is CASSEGQETNEQYF. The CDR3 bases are TGTGCCAGCTCCGAGGGACAGGAAACGAACGAGCAGTACTTC.

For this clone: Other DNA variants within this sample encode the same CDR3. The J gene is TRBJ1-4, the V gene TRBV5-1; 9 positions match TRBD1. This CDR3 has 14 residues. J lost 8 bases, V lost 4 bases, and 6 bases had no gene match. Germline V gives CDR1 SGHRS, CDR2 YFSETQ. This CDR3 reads CASSRDRVGEKLFF. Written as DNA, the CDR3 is TGCGCCAGCAGCCGGGACAGGGTAGGAGAAAAACTGTTTTTT.

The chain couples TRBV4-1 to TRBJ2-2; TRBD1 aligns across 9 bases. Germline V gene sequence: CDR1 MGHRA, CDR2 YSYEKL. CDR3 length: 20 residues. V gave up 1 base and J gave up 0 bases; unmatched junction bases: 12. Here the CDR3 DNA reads TGCGCCAGCAGCCAAGGCCAGACAGGGGGGGTTTACCCGAACACCGGGGAGCTGTTTTTT. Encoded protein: CASSQGQTGGVYPNTGELFF.

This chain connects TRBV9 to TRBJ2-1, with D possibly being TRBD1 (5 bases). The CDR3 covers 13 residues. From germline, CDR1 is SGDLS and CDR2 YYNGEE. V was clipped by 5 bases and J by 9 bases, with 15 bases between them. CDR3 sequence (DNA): TGTGCCAGCAGTCCTAACGGCAGGGTTGAGCAGTTCTTC. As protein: CASSPNGRVEQFF. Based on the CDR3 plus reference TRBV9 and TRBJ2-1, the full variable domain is DSGVTQTPKHLITATGQRVTLRCSPRSGDLSVYWYQQSLDQGLQFLIQYYNGEERAKGNILERFSAQQFPDLHSELNLSSLELGDSALYFCASSPNGRVEQFFGPGTRLTVL.

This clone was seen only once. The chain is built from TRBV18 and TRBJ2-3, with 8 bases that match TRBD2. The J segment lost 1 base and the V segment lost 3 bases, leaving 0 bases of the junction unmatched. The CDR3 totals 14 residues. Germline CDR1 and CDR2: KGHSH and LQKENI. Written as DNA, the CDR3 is TGTGCCAGCTCACCGACTAGCGGCACAGATACGCAGTATTTT. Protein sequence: CASSPTSGTDTQYF.

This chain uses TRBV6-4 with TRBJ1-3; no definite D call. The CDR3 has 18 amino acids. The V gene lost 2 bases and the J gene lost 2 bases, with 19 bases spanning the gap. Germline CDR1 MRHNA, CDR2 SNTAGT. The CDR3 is CASSDTLTGELTGNTIYF. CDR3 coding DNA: TGTGCCAGCAGTGACACCCTTACCGGGGAACTTACTGGAAACACCATATATTTT.

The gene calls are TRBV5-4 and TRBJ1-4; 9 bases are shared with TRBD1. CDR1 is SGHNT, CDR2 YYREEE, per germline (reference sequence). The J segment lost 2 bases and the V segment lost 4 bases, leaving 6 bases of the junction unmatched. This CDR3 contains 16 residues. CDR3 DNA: TGTGCCAGCAGCCCAGGGACAGGGTTCACTAATGAAAAACTGTTTTTT. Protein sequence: CASSPGTGFTNEKLFF.

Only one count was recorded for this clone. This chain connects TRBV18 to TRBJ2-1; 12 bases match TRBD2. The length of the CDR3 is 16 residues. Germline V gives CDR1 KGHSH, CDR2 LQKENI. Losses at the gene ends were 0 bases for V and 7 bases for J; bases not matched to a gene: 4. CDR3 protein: CASSPPGTSGFNEQFF. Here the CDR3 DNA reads TGTGCCAGCTCACCACCCGGGACTAGCGGGTTTAATGAGCAGTTCTTC.